The rows below give T cell receptor beta chains drawn from one sample of a study of Tregs in tolerant kidney transplant recipients. The data were produced by immunoSEQ multiplex PCR, yet TCRdb's version contains in-frame clones alone and is incomplete. The sample holds about 77,000 clones, 95% to 98% seen once. The sample here was CD4+ T cells from blood, taken before the transplant. The receptors here all came from a human donor who received a combined kidney and bone marrow transplant. Both conserved end residues are part of each CDR3. A D gene is named only where the DNA matches it firmly. Rows give clone size only sometimes, using once, few, many, or a class for an expanded clone.

D	size	length	J	V	CDR3	DNA
-	-	14	TRBJ1-2	TRBV6-6	CASSSLTVPYGYTF	TGTGCCAGCAGTTCCCTGACAGTGCCCTATGGCTACACCTTC
-	-	13	TRBJ2-7	TRBV7-9	CASSFSKSYEQYF	TGTGCCAGCAGCTTTTCCAAATCATACGAGCAGTACTTC
-	-	13	TRBJ2-5	TRBV7-2	CASSPPYGDHKYF	TGTGCCAGCAGCCCCCCGTACGGGGATCATAAGTACTTC
TRBD1	once	17	TRBJ2-6	TRBV25-1	CASSPGQGISGANVLTF	TGTGCCAGCAGTCCGGGACAGGGCATCTCTGGGGCCAACGTCCTGACTTTC
TRBD1	once	14	TRBJ2-3	TRBV7-2	CASSAQGALVTQYF	TGTGCCAGCAGCGCACAGGGGGCATTGGTTACGCAGTATTTT
TRBD1	-	13	TRBJ2-7	TRBV27	CASSFDRGYEQYF	TGTGCCAGCAGTTTTGACAGGGGCTACGAGCAGTACTTC
TRBD2	once	16	TRBJ2-6	TRBV5-4	CASSLKTSGRASVLTF	TGTGCCAGCAGCTTGAAAACTAGCGGGAGGGCCAGCGTCCTGACTTTC
-	-	10	TRBJ1-2	TRBV20-1	CSARSTGDTF	TGCAGTGCTAGATCAACAGGTGACACCTTC
TRBD2	-	18	TRBJ2-5	TRBV5-6	CASSRKIKLAGDQETQYF	TGTGCCAGCAGCCGAAAAATAAAACTAGCGGGAGACCAAGAGACCCAGTACTTC
TRBD1	-	15	TRBJ2-1	TRBV7-3	CASSLGTGGRNEQFF	TGTGCCAGCAGCTTGGGCACAGGGGGAAGGAATGAGCAGTTCTTC
TRBD2	-	16	TRBJ2-4	TRBV28	CASSSGGARAKNIQYF	TGTGCCAGCAGTAGCGGGGGGGCCAGGGCCAAAAACATTCAGTACTTC
TRBD1	-	15	TRBJ2-3	TRBV19	CATIDRGRHADTQYF	TGTGCCACTATAGACAGGGGCCGGCACGCAGATACGCAGTATTTT
-	-	16	TRBJ1-2	TRBV19	CASSTPGGRGRYGYTF	TGTGCCAGTAGTACGCCGGGAGGTCGGGGTCGCTATGGCTACACCTTC
-	-	12	TRBJ2-5	TRBV30	CAWDLTGRTQYF	TGTGCCTGGGACCTCACGGGGAGGACCCAGTACTTC
TRBD1	-	14	TRBJ1-1	TRBV2	CASSRQGRETEAFF	TGTGCCAGCAGTCGACAGGGGAGGGAAACTGAAGCTTTCTTT
-	-	14	TRBJ2-7	TRBV7-2	CASSLRDTTYEQYF	TGTGCCAGCAGCTTACGGGATACCACCTACGAGCAGTACTTC
-	-	16	TRBJ2-3	TRBV5-4	CASSLTLAPSTDTQYF	TGTGCCAGCAGCTTGACTCTAGCGCCTAGCACAGATACGCAGTATTTT
TRBD2	-	16	TRBJ2-1	TRBV5-1	CATKGLAGLSYNEQFF	TGCGCCACCAAGGGACTAGCGGGGCTCTCCTACAATGAGCAGTTCTTC
TRBD2	-	18	TRBJ2-5	TRBV5-1	CASSFKSPGLAVKETQYF	TGCGCCAGCAGCTTTAAGTCCCCGGGACTAGCTGTAAAAGAGACCCAGTACTTC
-	-	14	TRBJ2-2	TRBV7-9	CASSLTGSTGELFF	TGTGCCAGCAGCTTAACAGGGAGCACCGGGGAGCTGTTTTTT
TRBD2	-	14	TRBJ2-3	TRBV7-2	CASSSGTTTDTQYF	TGTGCCAGCAGCTCCGGGACTACAACAGATACGCAGTATTTT
-	-	13	TRBJ1-3	TRBV6-1	CASNTGRRDTIYF	TGTGCCAGCAATACAGGGAGAAGGGACACCATATATTTT